The entry that follows covers one TCR beta chain sequence. The data stem from a study of cytomegalovirus exposure and HLA in healthy donors. In germline, CDR1 is LNHDA, CDR2 SQIVND (reference sequence). This CDR3 region has 16 residues. With 11 bases removed from V and 1 base from J, the gap between germline ends came to 23 bases. Use of 60 Vbeta and 13 Jbeta primers characterized the PCR. Sequenced by immunoSEQ multiplex PCR; TCRdb stores in-frame clones only, minus some. This table has about 120,000 clones, about 80% appearing once. The receptor was isolated from a female donor in good health and CMV-seronegative. Sequenced input: PBMCs. The chain recombines TRBV19 with TRBJ1-1; no definite D call. CDR3 residues: CARTTLSTSGNTEAFF. The CDR3, as DNA: TGTGCCCGTACCACCCTCTCGACATCAGGGAACACTGAAGCTTTCTTT.